A single TCR beta chain is shown here with its context. This sample stems from a study of T cell changes during pregnancy in multiple sclerosis. Repertoires were generated with immunoSEQ multiplex PCR, while TCRdb's copy carries only in-frame clones and drops some. This sample has about 33,000 clones, with about 91% found just once. This receptor was taken from a female donor in good health, enrolled as a control in a pregnancy study. Sequenced here: CD4+ T cells from peripheral blood mononuclear cells, sampled in the third trimester of pregnancy.

The CDR3 sequence: CASSLGGDEKLFF. The CDR3 coding sequence is TGCGCCAGCAGCTTAGGTGGAGATGAAAAACTGTTTTTT. The chain couples TRBV5-1 to TRBJ1-4; D is ambiguous. Germline V gene lookup returns CDR1 SGHRS and CDR2 YFSETQ. The CDR3 runs 13 residues. Trimming removed 2 bases from V and 6 bases from J, with 8 bases in between.